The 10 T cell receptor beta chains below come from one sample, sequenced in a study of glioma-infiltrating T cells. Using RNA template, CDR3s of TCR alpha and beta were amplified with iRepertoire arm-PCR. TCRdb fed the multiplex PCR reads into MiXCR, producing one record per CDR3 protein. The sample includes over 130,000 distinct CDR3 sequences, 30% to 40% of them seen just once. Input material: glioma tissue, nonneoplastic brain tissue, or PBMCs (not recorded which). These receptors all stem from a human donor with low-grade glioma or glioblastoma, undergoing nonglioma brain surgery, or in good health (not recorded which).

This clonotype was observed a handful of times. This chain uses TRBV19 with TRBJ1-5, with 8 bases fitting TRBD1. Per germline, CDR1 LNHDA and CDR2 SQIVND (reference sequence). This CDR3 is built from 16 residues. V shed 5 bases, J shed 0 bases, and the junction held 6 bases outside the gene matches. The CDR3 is CASSRQGAYSNQPQHF. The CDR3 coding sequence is TGTGCCAGTAGTCGGCAGGGGGCTTATAGCAATCAGCCCCAGCATTTT.

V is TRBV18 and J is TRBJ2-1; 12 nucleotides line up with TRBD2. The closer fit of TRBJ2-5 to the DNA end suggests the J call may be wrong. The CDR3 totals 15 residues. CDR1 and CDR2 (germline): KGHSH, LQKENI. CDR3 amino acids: CASSLRTSGAETQYF. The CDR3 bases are TGTGCCAGCTCACTCCGGACTAGCGGGGCTGAGACCCAGTACTTC.

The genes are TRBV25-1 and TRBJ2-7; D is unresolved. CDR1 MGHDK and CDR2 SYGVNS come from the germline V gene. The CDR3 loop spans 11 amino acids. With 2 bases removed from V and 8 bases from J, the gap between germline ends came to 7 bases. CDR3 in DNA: TGTGCCAGCAGTGAACGTCACCAGCAGTACTTC. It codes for CASSERHQQYF.

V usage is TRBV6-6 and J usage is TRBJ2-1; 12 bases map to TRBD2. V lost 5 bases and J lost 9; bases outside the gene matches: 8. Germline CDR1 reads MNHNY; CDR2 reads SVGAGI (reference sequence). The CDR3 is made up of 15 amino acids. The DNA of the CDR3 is TGTGCCAGCAGTCGATCGGGACTAGCGGGCCCTGAGCAGTTCTTC. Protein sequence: CASSRSGLAGPEQFF.

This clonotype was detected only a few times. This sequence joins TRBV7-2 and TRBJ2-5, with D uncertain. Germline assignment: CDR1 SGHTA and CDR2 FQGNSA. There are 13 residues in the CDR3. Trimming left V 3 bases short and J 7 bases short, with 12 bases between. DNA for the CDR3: TGTGCCAGCAGCTTCAACCCCCCCTCGACCCAGTACTTC. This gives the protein CASSFNPPSTQYF.

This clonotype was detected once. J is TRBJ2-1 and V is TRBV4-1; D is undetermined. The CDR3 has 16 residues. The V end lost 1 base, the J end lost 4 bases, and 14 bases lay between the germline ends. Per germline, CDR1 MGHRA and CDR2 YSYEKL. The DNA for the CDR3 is TGCGCCAGCAGCCAAGGGATCCGAACAGTATACAATGAGCAGTTCTTC. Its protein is CASSQGIRTVYNEQFF.

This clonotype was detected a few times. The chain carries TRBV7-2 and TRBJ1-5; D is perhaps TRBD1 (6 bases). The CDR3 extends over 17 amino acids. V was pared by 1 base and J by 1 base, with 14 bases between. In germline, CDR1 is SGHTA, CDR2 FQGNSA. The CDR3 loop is CASSLDGGPRSNQPQHF. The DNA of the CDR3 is TGTGCCAGCAGCTTAGACGGGGGCCCTCGGAGCAATCAGCCCCAGCATTTT.

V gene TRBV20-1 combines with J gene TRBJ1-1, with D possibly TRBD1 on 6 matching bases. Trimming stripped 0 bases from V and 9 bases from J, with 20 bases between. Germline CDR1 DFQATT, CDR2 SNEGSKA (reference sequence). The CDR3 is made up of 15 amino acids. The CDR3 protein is CSARENREFFGKAFF. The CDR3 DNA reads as TGCAGTGCTAGAGAGAACAGGGAGTTCTTTGGGAAAGCTTTCTTT.

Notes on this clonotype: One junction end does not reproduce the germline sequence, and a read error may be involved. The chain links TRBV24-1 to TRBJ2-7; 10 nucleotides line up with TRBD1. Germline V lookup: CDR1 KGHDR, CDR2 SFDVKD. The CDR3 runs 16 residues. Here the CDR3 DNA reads TGTACCACCAGTGATTCCGGGACAGGGGATTCCTACGAGCAGTACTTC. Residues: CTTSDSGTGDSYEQYF.

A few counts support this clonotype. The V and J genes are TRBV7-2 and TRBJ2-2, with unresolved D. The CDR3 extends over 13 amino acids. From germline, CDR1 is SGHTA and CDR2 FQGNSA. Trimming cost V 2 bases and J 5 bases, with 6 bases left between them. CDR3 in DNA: TGTGCCAGCAGCTTACGCTTTACCGGGGAGCTGTTTTTT. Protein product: CASSLRFTGELFF.